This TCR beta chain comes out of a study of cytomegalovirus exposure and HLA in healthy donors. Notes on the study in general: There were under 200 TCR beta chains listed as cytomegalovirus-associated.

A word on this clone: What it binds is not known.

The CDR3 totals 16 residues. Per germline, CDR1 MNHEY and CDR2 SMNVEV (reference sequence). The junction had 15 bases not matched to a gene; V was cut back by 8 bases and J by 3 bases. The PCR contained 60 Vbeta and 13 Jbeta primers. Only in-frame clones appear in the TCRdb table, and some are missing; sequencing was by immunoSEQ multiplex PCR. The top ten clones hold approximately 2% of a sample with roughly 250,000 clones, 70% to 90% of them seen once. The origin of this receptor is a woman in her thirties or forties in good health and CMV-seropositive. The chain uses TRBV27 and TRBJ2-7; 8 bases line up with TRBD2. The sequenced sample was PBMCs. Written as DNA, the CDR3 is TGTGCCAGCCGTCATGGGTCCGGGAGGGGTCTCTACGAGCAGTACTTC. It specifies CASRHGSGRGLYEQYF.